The clone carrying this T cell receptor (beta chain) was observed many times. The entry originates in a study of regulatory T cells in long-lasting Graves disease. Both iRepertoire HTBI primers and Arm-PCR of CDR3 regions were used to build the TCR beta libraries. MiXCR, run by TCRdb on the multiplex PCR reads, gives a single entry per CDR3 protein. The repertoire holds around 480,000 distinct CDR3 sequences, with about 16% as singletons. Unmatched junction bases numbered 10, after V lost 5 bases and J lost 6 bases. The V gene's germline CDR1 is SGHTA and CDR2 FQGTGA. The CDR3 has 15 amino acids. Time point defined: newly diagnosed GD, antithyroid drugs for less than 3 months. Preparation of the TCR library used RNA extracted from PBMCs. These same records also appear under a second study, on T cells in Graves' hyperthyroidism and ophthalmopathy.

The material was peripheral blood mononuclear cells (PBMCs), obtained at new diagnosis, from a patient treated with antithyroid drugs. The V and J genes are TRBV7-3 and TRBJ2-1, with 7 positions matching TRBD2. This sequence originates from a man aged 40-49 years with Graves disease. The CDR3 loop is CASSLGGGQLNEQFF. The CDR3 DNA is TGTGCCAGCAGCCTGGGGGGGGGTCAGCTCAATGAGCAGTTCTTC.